This TCR beta chain originates from a study of cytomegalovirus exposure and HLA in healthy donors. Points from the study as a whole: In a later analysis, a missense DCLRE1C variant was linked to TCR beta V- and J-gene trimming. Per published reports, the classifier diagnosed cytomegalovirus status with high specificity and sensitivity. For presence/absence analyses, sequencing depth was assumed to be roughly uniform across donors.

For this clone: Its antigen is undetermined.

The CDR3 has 15 amino acids. The germline V gene has CDR1 SGHTA and CDR2 FQGNSA. The V segment lost 4 bases and the J segment 0 bases; nucleotides outside the gene matches: 2. Primers: 60 Vbeta forward and 13 Jbeta reverse. In the authors' workflow: In a later analysis, the count reached some 88 million unique TCR beta chains, with about 9.9 million shared. The assay was immunoSEQ multiplex PCR, and TCRdb's table has in-frame clones only and misses some. V, J and clone size derive from that table, while D and trimming were established from the DNA sequence. This sample has about 160,000 clones, with about three quarters found just once.

The material sequenced was PBMCs. The rearrangement joins TRBV7-2 to TRBJ2-1, with 8 bases that match TRBD2. The clonotype was recovered from a female donor in good health and CMV-seronegative. CDR3 in amino acids: CASSSGGGSYNEQFF. The CDR3, as DNA: TGTGCCAGCAGCTCCGGGGGGGGCTCCTACAATGAGCAGTTCTTC.